The entry below gives a single T cell receptor (beta chain) sequence along with its context. Between the trimmed V and J ends, which lost 3 bases and 3 bases, there was a span of 9 bases. The CDR3 is 13 amino acids. Germline CDR1 is MNHEY and CDR2 is SMNVEV (reference sequence). These data belong to a study of cytomegalovirus exposure and HLA in healthy donors. Clones were read by immunoSEQ multiplex PCR, and TCRdb kept only the in-frame ones, dropping some. The sample records hundreds of thousands of clones, around 87% being singletons. The V call is TRBV27, the J call TRBJ2-7; no clear D. The source is a woman under 30 in good health and CMV-seropositive. The sequencing sample was made of PBMCs. CDR3 in DNA: TGTGCCAGCAGTTTTTTAGCAAACTACGAGCAGTACTTC. It yields the protein CASSFLANYEQYF.